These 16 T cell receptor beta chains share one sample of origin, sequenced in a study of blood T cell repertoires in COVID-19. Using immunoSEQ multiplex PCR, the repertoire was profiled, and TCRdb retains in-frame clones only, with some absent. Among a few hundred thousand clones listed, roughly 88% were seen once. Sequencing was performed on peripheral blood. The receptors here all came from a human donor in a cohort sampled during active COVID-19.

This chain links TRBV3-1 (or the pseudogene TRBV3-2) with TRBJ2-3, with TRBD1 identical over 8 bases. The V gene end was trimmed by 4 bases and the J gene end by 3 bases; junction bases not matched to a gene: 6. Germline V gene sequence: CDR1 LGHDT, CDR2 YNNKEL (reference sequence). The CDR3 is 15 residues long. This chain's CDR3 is CASSLGTGLTDTQYF. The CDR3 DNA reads TGTGCCAGCAGCCTGGGGACAGGTTTGACAGATACGCAGTATTTT.

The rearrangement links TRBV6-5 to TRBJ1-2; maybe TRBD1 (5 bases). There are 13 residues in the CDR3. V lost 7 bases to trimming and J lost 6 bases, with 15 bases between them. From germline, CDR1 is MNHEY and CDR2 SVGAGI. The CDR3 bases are TGTGCCAGCACCCCCAGGTGGGGGGATGGCTACACCTTC. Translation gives CASTPRWGDGYTF.

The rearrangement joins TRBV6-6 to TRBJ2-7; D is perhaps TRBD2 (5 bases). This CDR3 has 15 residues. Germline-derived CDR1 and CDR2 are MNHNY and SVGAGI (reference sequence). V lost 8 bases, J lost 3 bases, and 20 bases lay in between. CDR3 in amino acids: CASRRGERSNYEQYF. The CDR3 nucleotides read TGTGCCAGCCGCCGTGGGGAGCGGTCCAACTACGAGCAGTACTTC.

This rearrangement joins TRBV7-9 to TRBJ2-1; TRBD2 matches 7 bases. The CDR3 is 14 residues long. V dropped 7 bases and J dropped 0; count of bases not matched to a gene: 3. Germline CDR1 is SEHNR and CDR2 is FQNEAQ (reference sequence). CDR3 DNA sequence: TGTGCCAGCATGCGGGGGAGCTCCTACAATGAGCAGTTCTTC. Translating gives CASMRGSSYNEQFF.

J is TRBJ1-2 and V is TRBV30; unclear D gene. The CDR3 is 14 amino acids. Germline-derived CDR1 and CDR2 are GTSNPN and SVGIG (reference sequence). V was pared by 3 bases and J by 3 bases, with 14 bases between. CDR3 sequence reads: CAWRNSGGYYGYTF. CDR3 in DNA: TGTGCCTGGAGAAACTCGGGAGGGTACTATGGCTACACCTTC.

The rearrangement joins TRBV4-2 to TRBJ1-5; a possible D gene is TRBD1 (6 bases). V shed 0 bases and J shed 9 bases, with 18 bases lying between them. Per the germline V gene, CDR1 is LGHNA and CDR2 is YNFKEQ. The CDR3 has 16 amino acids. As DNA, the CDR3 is TGTGCCAGCAGCCAAGATACCCAACAGGGAGGGAGGCCCCAGCATTTT. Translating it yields CASSQDTQQGGRPQHF.

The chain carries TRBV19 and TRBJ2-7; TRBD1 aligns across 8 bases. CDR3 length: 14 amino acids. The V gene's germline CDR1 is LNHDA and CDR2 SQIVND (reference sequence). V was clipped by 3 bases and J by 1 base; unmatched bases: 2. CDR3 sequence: CASSMQGASYEQYF. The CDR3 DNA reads TGTGCCAGTAGTATGCAGGGGGCGTCCTACGAGCAGTACTTC.

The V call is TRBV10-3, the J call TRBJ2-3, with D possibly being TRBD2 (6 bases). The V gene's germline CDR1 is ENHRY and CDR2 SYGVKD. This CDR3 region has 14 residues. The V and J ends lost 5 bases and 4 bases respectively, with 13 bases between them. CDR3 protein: CAISLDSGADTQYF. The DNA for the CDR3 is TGTGCCATCAGTCTCGATTCGGGGGCAGATACGCAGTATTTT.

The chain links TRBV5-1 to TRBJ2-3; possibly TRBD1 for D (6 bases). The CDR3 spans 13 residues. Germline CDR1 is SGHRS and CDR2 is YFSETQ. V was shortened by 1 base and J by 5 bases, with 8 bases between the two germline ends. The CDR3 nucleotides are TGCGCCAGCAGCTTGCAGGACAGAGATACGCAGTATTTT. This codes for CASSLQDRDTQYF. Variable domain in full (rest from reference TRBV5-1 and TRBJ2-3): KAGVTQTPRYLIKTRGQQVTLSCSPISGHRSVSWYQQTPGQGLQFLFEYFSETQRNKGNFPGRFSGRQFSNSRSEMNVSTLELGDSALYLCASSLQDRDTQYFGPGTRLTVL.

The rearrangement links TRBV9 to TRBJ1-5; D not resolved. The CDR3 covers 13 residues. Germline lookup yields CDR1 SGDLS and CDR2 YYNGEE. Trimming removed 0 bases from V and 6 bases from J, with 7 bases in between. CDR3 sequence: CASSVDSSQPQHF. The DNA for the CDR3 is TGTGCCAGCAGCGTAGACAGTAGTCAGCCCCAGCATTTT.

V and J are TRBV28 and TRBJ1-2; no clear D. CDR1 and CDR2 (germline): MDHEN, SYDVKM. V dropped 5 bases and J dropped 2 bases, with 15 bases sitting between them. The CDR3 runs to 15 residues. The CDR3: CASSPPPFRNYGYTF. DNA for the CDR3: TGTGCCAGCAGTCCACCCCCGTTTCGGAACTATGGCTACACCTTC.

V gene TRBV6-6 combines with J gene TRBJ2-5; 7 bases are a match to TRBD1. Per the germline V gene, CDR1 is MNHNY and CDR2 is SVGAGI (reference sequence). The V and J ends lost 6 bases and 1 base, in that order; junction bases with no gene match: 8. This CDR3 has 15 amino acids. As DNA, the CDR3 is TGTGCCAGCAGCGCACTACGACAGGGCCAAGAGACCCAGTACTTC. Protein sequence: CASSALRQGQETQYF.

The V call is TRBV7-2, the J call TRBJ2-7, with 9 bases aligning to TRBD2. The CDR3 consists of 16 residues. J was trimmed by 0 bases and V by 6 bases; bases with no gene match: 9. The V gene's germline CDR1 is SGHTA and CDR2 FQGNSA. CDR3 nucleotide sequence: TGTGCCAGCAGTTGGGAAGCGGGGGGTTACTCCTACGAGCAGTACTTC. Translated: CASSWEAGGYSYEQYF.

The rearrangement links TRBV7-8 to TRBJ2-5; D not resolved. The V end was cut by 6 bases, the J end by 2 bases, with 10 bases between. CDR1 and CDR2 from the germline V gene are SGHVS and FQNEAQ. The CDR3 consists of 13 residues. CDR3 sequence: CASSELSQETQYF. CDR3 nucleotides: TGTGCCAGCAGTGAACTCTCACAAGAGACCCAGTACTTC.

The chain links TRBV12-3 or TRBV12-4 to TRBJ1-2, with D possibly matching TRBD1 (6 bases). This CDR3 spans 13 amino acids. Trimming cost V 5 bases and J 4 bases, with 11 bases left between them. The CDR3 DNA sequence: TGTGCCAGCAGTCCGGACAGCCCCTATGGCTACACCTTC. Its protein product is CASSPDSPYGYTF.

CDR3 bases: TGTGCCAGCAGCCCGGGACTAGCGGTGATCTACGAGCAGTACTTC. As protein: CASSPGLAVIYEQYF. The rearrangement links TRBV5-4 to TRBJ2-7, with TRBD2 identical over 11 bases. This CDR3 is built from 15 residues. J gave up 3 bases and V 4 bases, and 6 bases lay outside the gene matches. Germline lookup yields CDR1 SGHNT and CDR2 YYREEE (reference sequence).